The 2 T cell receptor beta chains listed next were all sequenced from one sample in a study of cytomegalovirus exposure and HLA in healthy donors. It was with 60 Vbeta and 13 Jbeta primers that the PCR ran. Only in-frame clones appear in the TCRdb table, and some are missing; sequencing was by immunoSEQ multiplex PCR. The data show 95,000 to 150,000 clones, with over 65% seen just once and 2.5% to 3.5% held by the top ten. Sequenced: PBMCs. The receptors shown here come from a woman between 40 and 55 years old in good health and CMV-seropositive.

CDR3 sequence: CASSDFWDSHTDTQYF. The CDR3 bases are TGTGCCAGCAGTGACTTCTGGGACAGCCACACAGATACGCAGTATTTT. The V call is TRBV6-4, the J call TRBJ2-3; 7 nucleotides align to TRBD1. The CDR3 is 16 residues long. J lost 2 bases, V lost 1 base, and 6 bases had no gene match. From germline, CDR1 is MRHNA and CDR2 SNTAGT.

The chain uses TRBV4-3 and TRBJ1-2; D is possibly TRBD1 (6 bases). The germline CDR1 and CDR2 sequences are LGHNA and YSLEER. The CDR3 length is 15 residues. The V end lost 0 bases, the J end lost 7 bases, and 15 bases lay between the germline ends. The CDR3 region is CASSQDQGTRGGYTF. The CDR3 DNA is TGCGCCAGCAGCCAAGATCAGGGGACAAGGGGTGGCTACACCTTC.